This paragraph reports one T cell receptor beta chain. Its antigen is unidentified. The record originates from a study of cytomegalovirus exposure and HLA in healthy donors. Study results and limitations: At a 0.05 false discovery rate, a later analysis found some 18,000 TCR beta sequences to be associated with HLA alleles. Later on, an analysis found that several of the most significant clusters appeared to be linked to common viral pathogens, which included parvovirus B19. In a later analysis, compared with equally common non-associated chains, HLA-associated beta chains were more expanded.

PCR employed 60 Vbeta and 13 Jbeta primers. Repertoires were generated with immunoSEQ multiplex PCR, while TCRdb's copy carries only in-frame clones and drops some. The repertoire table contains approximately 110,000 clones. The CDR3 is 11 residues long. Germline V gene data show CDR1 as DFQATT and CDR2 as SNEGSKA (reference sequence). Sequenced input: PBMCs. The receptor was isolated from a young man in good health and CMV-seronegative. The chain couples TRBV20-1 to TRBJ2-5; no clear D. The CDR3 loop is CTAETQETQYF. In nucleotides, the CDR3 is TGCACTGCGGAGACTCAAGAGACCCAGTACTTC.